This T cell receptor (beta chain) was recovered during a study of blood T cell repertoires in COVID-19. The method was immunoSEQ multiplex PCR; TCRdb's version includes in-frame clones alone and lacks a portion of them. The repertoire holds approximately 170,000 clones, with more than 70% as singletons. Germline-derived CDR1 and CDR2 are SGHRS and YFSETQ. V shed 6 bases and J 3 bases; nucleotides not matched to a gene: 4. This CDR3 region has 13 residues. The sequenced material came from PBMCs or T cells enriched from blood (not recorded which). The chain combines TRBV5-1 with TRBJ2-5, with 8 bases fitting TRBD2. The source is a man aged 35 to 55 who had recovered from COVID-19. The CDR3 protein is CASNRAGEETQYF. In nucleotides, the CDR3 is TGCGCCAGCAATAGAGCGGGGGAAGAGACCCAGTACTTC.